A selection of T cell receptor beta chains follows, all from one sample in a study of T-cell reconstitution after alpha-beta-depleted transplantation in children. TCRdb re-derived calls from the PCR reads in MiXCR, one entry per CDR3 protein. Among hundreds of thousands of distinct CDR3 sequences listed, roughly 18% were seen once. The sample here was PBMCs from the stem cell graft donor, taken from the stem cell graft. These receptors all stem from a human donor who donated a stem cell graft to a child with acute lymphoblastic leukemia. Each CDR3 is given with its conserved first and last residue. A D gene is named only where the DNA matches it firmly. Clone size is given for some rows only: seen once, a few or many times, or a class if the clone is expanded.

>TRBV7-3|-|TRBD2|TRBJ2-1
TGTGCCAGCAGTCCCGCCTTCACTAGCGGGAGCAATGAGCAGTTCTTC
CASSPAFTSGSNEQFF
>TRBV5-1|-|-|TRBJ1-1
TGCGCCAGCAGCTTGGATGGGGGTGAAGCTTTCTTT
CASSLDGGEAFF
>TRBV5-1|-|TRBD1|TRBJ2-7
TGCGCCAGCAGCAGTACAGGGGGCGCGGGCGAGCAGTACTTC
CASSSTGGAGEQYF
>TRBV2|-|-|TRBJ2-7
TGTGCCAGCACTGGAGAGGGTGGGGCCTCGAGAGAGCAGTACTTC
CASTGEGGASREQYF
>TRBV7-9|-|-|TRBJ2-3
TGTGCCAGCAGCTTAGCGCAGGGGTTGGATACGCAGTATTTT
CASSLAQGLDTQYF
>TRBV12-3/TRBV12-4|few|-|TRBJ2-2
TGTGCCAGCAGTTTAGAACAGTTAAAGATCACCGGGGAGCTGTTTTTT
CASSLEQLKITGELFF
>TRBV12-3/TRBV12-4|-|TRBD2|TRBJ2-3
TGTGCCAGCAGTTTGGGCCCGGGACTAGCGGGAGACACACCAAGCACAGATACGCAGTATTTT
CASSLGPGLAGDTPSTDTQYF
>TRBV6-5|-|TRBD2|TRBJ2-7
TGTGCCAGCAGTTATGGGACTAGCCGGACCGAGCAGTACTTC
CASSYGTSRTEQYF
>TRBV20-1|-|-|TRBJ2-5
TGCAGTGCTTGTAGACAGGAACAACAAGAGACCCAGTACTTC
CSACRQEQQETQYF
>TRBV6-2/TRBV6-3|-|TRBD2|TRBJ2-7
TGTGCCAGCAGTTACTCCCCGATTTCTAGCGGTTCCTCCTACGAGCAGTACTTC
CASSYSPISSGSSYEQYF
>TRBV4-1|few|-|TRBJ2-7
TGCGCCAGCAGTGCAGGGCTCTCCTACGAGCAGTACTTC
CASSAGLSYEQYF
>TRBV29-1|-|TRBD2|TRBJ2-2
TGCAGCGTTGAAGTCGGGACTAGCGGGAGGGCCTCCGGGGAGCTGTTTTTT
CSVEVGTSGRASGELFF
>TRBV6-1|-|TRBD2|TRBJ2-1
TGTGCCAGCGGGACTAGCGGGGGAACCATAGCCAATGAGCAGTTCTTC
CASGTSGGTIANEQFF
>TRBV12-3/TRBV12-4|-|-|TRBJ1-5
TGTGCCAGCCGGGAAGCCGGCAATCAGCCCCAGCATTTT
CASREAGNQPQHF
>TRBV11-2|few|-|TRBJ2-3
TGTGCCATCACAGCCCTGCTGACCAGCACAGATACGCAGTATTTT
CAITALLTSTDTQYF
>TRBV24-1|-|-|TRBJ2-1
TGTGCCACCAGTTTTCCAGCCGAAGGTGAGCAGTTCTTC
CATSFPAEGEQFF
>TRBV3-1|few|-|TRBJ2-7
TGTGCCAGCAGCCAAGTCAACAGGGCCCTTAGAGACGAGCAGTACTTC
CASSQVNRALRDEQYF
>TRBV5-6|-|TRBD1|TRBJ1-1
TGTGCCAGCAGCCCACGTCCACAGGGGGCTGGAACTGAAGCTTTCTTT
CASSPRPQGAGTEAFF
>TRBV5-6|-|TRBD2|TRBJ2-7
TGTGTCAGCAGCTTGGGCGGGAGTTACGAGCAGTACTTC
CVSSLGGSYEQYF
>TRBV5-1|-|TRBD1|TRBJ1-1
TGCGCCAGCAGCGGCGGACAGGGGCCGAGCACTGAAGCTTTCTTT
CASSGGQGPSTEAFF
>TRBV5-6|-|TRBD2|TRBJ2-1
TGTGCCAGCAGCACAGGACTAGCGGGGGGCGACAATGAGCAGTTCTTC
CASSTGLAGGDNEQFF
>TRBV5-1|few|TRBD1|TRBJ2-5
TGCGCCAGCAGTTCGGGACAGACCTTCCAAGAGACCCAGTACTTC
CASSSGQTFQETQYF
>TRBV12-3/TRBV12-4|-|TRBD1|TRBJ2-3
TGTGCCAGCAGTTTAGGGTCTCTCTGGACAGGGCGCACAGATACGCAGTATTTT
CASSLGSLWTGRTDTQYF
>TRBV7-3|-|-|TRBJ1-3
TGTGCCAGCAGTCCCGTCGAGGGTGGAAACACCATATATTTT
CASSPVEGGNTIYF
>TRBV4-2|-|TRBD2|TRBJ2-7
TGTGCCAGCAGCCAAGGCATGGGACTAGGGGGCGAGCAGTACTTC
CASSQGMGLGGEQYF
>TRBV12-3/TRBV12-4|-|-|TRBJ2-2
TGTGCCAGCAGTGCGCTGGGGGGTAACACCGGGGAGCTGTTTTTT
CASSALGGNTGELFF
>TRBV29-1|few|-|TRBJ1-3
TGCAGCGTGCAGTGGGCAGGCTCTGGAAACACCATATATTTT
CSVQWAGSGNTIYF
>TRBV12-3/TRBV12-4|-|-|TRBJ1-5
TGTGCCAGCAGGCTAGGACTGAGCAATCAGCCCCAGCATTTT
CASRLGLSNQPQHF
>TRBV5-1|-|TRBD2|TRBJ2-5
TGCGCCAGCAGCTTGGTTGTTAGCGGGAGCTCGGAGACCCAGTACTTC
CASSLVVSGSSETQYF